The 22 T cell receptor beta chains presented below share a single source sample, sequenced in a study of identical twins. TCRdb recomputed calls from the 5' RACE reads with MiXCR, one row per CDR3 protein. This sample has about 100,000 distinct CDR3 sequences; about 6.1% occur once, and the top ten carry roughly 12%. Material for sequencing was memory T cells sorted from blood. The receptors were gathered from a woman aged 45 to 65 in good health.

V gene TRBV24-1 combines with J gene TRBJ2-7; 7 bases are shared with TRBD2. V dropped 7 bases and J dropped 3; count of bases not matched to a gene: 11. The CDR3 totals 15 residues. CDR1 is KGHDR and CDR2 is SFDVKD in the germline V gene. DNA for the CDR3: TGTGCCACCAGCGGAGGGAGGGACGGGATCTACGAGCAGTACTTC. The encoded protein is CATSGGRDGIYEQYF.

The V and J genes are TRBV18 and TRBJ2-2, with no clear D. This CDR3 is 17 amino acids long. CDR1 and CDR2 (germline): KGHSH, LQKENI. V dropped 2 bases and J dropped 0 bases, with 13 bases sitting between them. This CDR3 reads CASSPRAPSANTGELFF. In DNA form, the CDR3 reads TGTGCCAGCTCACCAAGGGCCCCCTCGGCGAACACCGGGGAGCTGTTTTTT.

This clonotype was seen many times. The chain has TRBV9 and TRBJ2-1; 8 bases line up with TRBD2. Germline CDR1 is SGDLS and CDR2 is YYNGEE. CDR3 length equals 17 residues. Trimming removed 3 bases from V and 7 bases from J; junction bases left unmatched: 15. In DNA, the CDR3 is TGTGCCAGCAGCGGTAGAGGGAGGAGCGGGAGTTTAAATGAGCAGTTCTTC. It yields the protein CASSGRGRSGSLNEQFF.

The chain is built from TRBV5-1 and TRBJ2-1; TRBD2 agrees at 10 bases. Trimming cost V 4 bases and J 8 bases; bases outside gene matches: 6. Germline CDR1 SGHRS, CDR2 YFSETQ. This CDR3 spans 14 amino acids. CDR3 DNA: TGCGCCAGCAGCGCCGAGCTAGCGGGAGATGAGCAGTTCTTC. This sequence encodes CASSAELAGDEQFF.

This clonotype has at least ten counts. The chain has TRBV3-1 and TRBJ2-1; 7 bases are shared with TRBD2. V was clipped by 0 bases and J by 10 bases; unmatched bases: 9. The germline V gene encodes CDR1 LGHDT and CDR2 YNNKEL (reference sequence). The CDR3 length is 15 residues. The CDR3 loop is CASSQESGVIAEQFF. The CDR3 nucleotides are TGTGCCAGCAGCCAAGAGAGCGGGGTAATCGCCGAGCAGTTCTTC.

CDR3 amino acids: CASSSRTGANSPLHF. Here the CDR3 DNA reads TGTGCCAGCAGCTCCCGGACAGGGGCTAATTCACCCCTCCACTTT. This chain connects TRBV7-3 to TRBJ1-6, with 9 bases aligning to TRBD1. With 4 bases clipped from V and 6 bases from J, the junction kept 4 bases outside the gene matches. Germline lookup yields CDR1 SGHTA and CDR2 FQGTGA. CDR3 length equals 15 residues.

There are many counts of this clonotype. The chain uses TRBV7-2 and TRBJ2-1; 14 positions match TRBD2. V dropped 6 bases and J dropped 8; count of bases not matched to a gene: 15. The CDR3 consists of 18 residues. Looked up from germline, CDR1 is SGHTA and CDR2 is FQGNSA. The CDR3 DNA follows: TGTGCCAGCAGAACAAGACTAGCGGGAGGGCGTTCGAGGCATGAGCAGTTCTTC. Translation: CASRTRLAGGRSRHEQFF.

This clonotype was counted a few times. The V call is TRBV6-6, the J call TRBJ2-1; D perhaps matches TRBD1 (6 bases). The CDR3 totals 14 residues. V lost 11 bases and J lost 6, with 20 bases in between. Germline V gives CDR1 MNHNY, CDR2 SVGAGI (reference sequence). In DNA form, the CDR3 reads TGTGCCTCCTCCCCCGGACAGCGTAGCAATGAGCAGTTCTTC. Its protein is CASSPGQRSNEQFF.

This clonotype was observed many times. The chain is built from TRBV18 and TRBJ1-2; D is ambiguous. There are 14 residues in the CDR3. Per the germline V gene, CDR1 is KGHSH and CDR2 is LQKENI. Trimming shortened V by 3 bases and J by 2 bases, and 10 bases separated the two germline ends. In nucleotides, the CDR3 is TGTGCCAGCTCACCGCCTGGCGGGAACTATGGCTACACCTTC. Protein product: CASSPPGGNYGYTF.

This clonotype was counted ten times or more. The J gene is TRBJ2-2, the V gene TRBV3-1, with 9 bases fitting TRBD2. Germline CDR1 is LGHDT and CDR2 is YNNKEL (reference sequence). This CDR3 contains 18 residues. J lost 4 bases, V lost 4 bases, and 13 bases had no gene match. The CDR3 spells CASSPLRGAGGPTGELFF. The CDR3 DNA is TGTGCCAGCAGCCCTCTTCGGGGAGCGGGAGGCCCCACCGGGGAGCTGTTTTTT.

This clonotype was observed at least ten times. Here the CDR3 DNA reads TGTGCCAGCAGCTTAGCACCTCGGGGGACAGGGTACAGCGCGCAGTTCTTC. It encodes CASSLAPRGTGYSAQFF. The rearrangement joins TRBV7-6 to TRBJ2-1, with TRBD1 matching 9 bases. Germline values: CDR1 SGHVS, CDR2 FNYEAQ. This CDR3 is 17 amino acids long. The V gene end was trimmed by 0 bases and the J gene end by 12 bases; junction bases not matched to a gene: 15.

In its sample, this clonotype was seen many times. The chain combines TRBV4-2 with TRBJ1-3; D is uncertain. Germline V gene lookup returns CDR1 LGHNA and CDR2 YNFKEQ. The CDR3 has 16 residues. V gave up 0 bases and J gave up 7 bases, with 16 bases separating them. CDR3 sequence: CASSQDPGTLGNTIYF. The CDR3, as DNA: TGTGCCAGCAGCCAAGATCCGGGCACTCTGGGGAACACCATATATTTT.

This clonotype was observed many times. V gene TRBV24-1 combines with J gene TRBJ2-3, with D unclear. CDR3 length: 13 amino acids. Looked up from germline, CDR1 is KGHDR and CDR2 is SFDVKD. Trimming took off 4 bases at V and 0 bases at J, with 4 bases between the two ends. CDR3 protein: CATSDLSTDTQYF. CDR3 DNA sequence: TGTGCCACCAGTGACCTTAGCACAGATACGCAGTATTTT.

This clonotype was detected ten times or more. The V gene is TRBV12-3 or TRBV12-4, the J gene TRBJ2-3, with 15 positions matching TRBD2. The CDR3 extends over 16 amino acids. Unmatched junction bases numbered 6, after V lost 5 bases and J lost 6 bases. The CDR3 nucleotides read TGTGCCAGCAGTAGGGGACTAGCGGGAGGTGGTGATACGCAGTATTTT. Protein: CASSRGLAGGGDTQYF.

This clonotype has ten or more counts. This chain links TRBV12-3 or TRBV12-4 with TRBJ2-7, with 9 nucleotides matching TRBD1. Trimming removed 5 bases from V and 12 bases from J; junction bases left unmatched: 8. The CDR3 totals 12 residues. CDR3 DNA sequence: TGTGCCAGCAGTACCCCTGGGACAGGGCCGTACTTC. Translation gives CASSTPGTGPYF.

This clonotype was counted many times. The chain couples TRBV5-1 to TRBJ1-1; no clear D gene. There are 15 residues in the CDR3. The germline V gene encodes CDR1 SGHRS and CDR2 YFSETQ. Trimming cost V 0 bases and J 6 bases, with 15 bases left between them. For the CDR3, the DNA is TGCGCCAGCAGCTTGGCCCGGGGTAGGATAGCTGAAGCTTTCTTT. Its protein product is CASSLARGRIAEAFF.

This clonotype was detected only once. The junction and the germline gene differ at one end; a read error may be behind it. The chain links TRBV30 to TRBJ2-1, with TRBD2 as a possible D gene (5 bases). The CDR3 loop spans 11 amino acids. From germline, CDR1 is GTSNPN and CDR2 SVGIG (reference sequence). CDR3 region: CAWRVRDEQIF. The CDR3 nucleotides are TGTGCCTGGAGGGTCCGGGATGAGCAGATCTTC.

The table lists this clonotype with many counts. J is TRBJ2-2 and V is TRBV6-4; D may match TRBD1 or TRBD2 (5 bases each). The CDR3 extends over 14 amino acids. Germline V lookup: CDR1 MRHNA, CDR2 SNTAGT. Trimming took 2 bases from V and 2 from J, leaving 6 bases between them. In DNA form, the CDR3 reads TGTGCCAGCAGTGACGGGGACAACACCGGGGAGCTGTTTTTT. Translation gives CASSDGDNTGELFF.

This clonotype was observed at least ten times. V and J are TRBV18 and TRBJ2-7; 7 bases align to TRBD1. The CDR3 extends over 13 amino acids. Trimming at V came to 2 bases and at J to 4 bases, leaving 2 bases not matched to a gene. Germline loops: CDR1 KGHSH, CDR2 LQKENI. CDR3: CASSPGDSYEQYF. DNA of the CDR3: TGTGCCAGCTCACCAGGGGACAGTTACGAGCAGTACTTC.

Points on this clonotype: A much larger clonotype is one base distant, so this may be a read error. V is TRBV2 and J is TRBJ1-1; 9 nucleotides align to TRBD1. CDR1 is SNHLY, CDR2 FYNNEI, per germline. The CDR3 totals 15 residues. CDR3 nucleotide sequence: TGTTCCAGCAGACAAAAAACAGGGGGCATCACTGAAGCTTTCTTT. Its translation is CSSRQKTGGITEAFF.

This clonotype came up a few times. The chain links TRBV18 to TRBJ2-4, with D perhaps TRBD1 or TRBD2 (5 bases each). Trimming stripped 4 bases from V and 5 bases from J, with 15 bases between. Germline assignment: CDR1 KGHSH and CDR2 LQKENI. The CDR3 spans 15 residues. This CDR3 reads CASSRSGRDQNIQYF. The CDR3 coding sequence is TGTGCCAGCTCACGCAGCGGCAGGGACCAAAACATTCAGTACTTC.

In its sample, this clonotype was seen many times. The chain employs TRBV4-1 and TRBJ2-3, with 10 bases aligning to TRBD2. The length of the CDR3 is 15 residues. Trimming at V came to 4 bases and at J to 0 bases, leaving 1 base not matched to a gene. Germline CDR1 reads MGHRA; CDR2 reads YSYEKL. CDR3 amino acids: CASSPLAGSTDTQYF. Written as DNA, the CDR3 is TGCGCCAGCAGCCCACTAGCGGGAAGCACAGATACGCAGTATTTT.